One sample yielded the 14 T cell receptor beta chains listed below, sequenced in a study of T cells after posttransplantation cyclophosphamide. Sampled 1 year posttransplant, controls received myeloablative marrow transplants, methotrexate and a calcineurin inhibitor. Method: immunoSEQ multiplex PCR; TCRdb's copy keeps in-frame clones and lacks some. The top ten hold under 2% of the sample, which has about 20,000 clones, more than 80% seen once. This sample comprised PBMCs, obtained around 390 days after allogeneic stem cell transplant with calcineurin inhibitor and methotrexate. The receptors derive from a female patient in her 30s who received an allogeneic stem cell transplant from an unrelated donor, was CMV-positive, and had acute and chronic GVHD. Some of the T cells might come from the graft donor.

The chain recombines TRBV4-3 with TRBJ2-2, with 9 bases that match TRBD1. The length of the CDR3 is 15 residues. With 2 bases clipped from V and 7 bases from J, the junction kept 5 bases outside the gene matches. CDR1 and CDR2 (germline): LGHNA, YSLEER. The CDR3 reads CASSQSGTGIGELFF. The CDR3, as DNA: TGCGCCAGCAGCCAATCCGGGACAGGGATCGGGGAGCTGTTTTTT.

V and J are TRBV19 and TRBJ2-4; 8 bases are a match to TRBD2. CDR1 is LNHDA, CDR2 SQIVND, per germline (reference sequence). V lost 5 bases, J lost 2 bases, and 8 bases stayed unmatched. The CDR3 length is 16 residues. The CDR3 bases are TGTGCCAGTAGTTCGGGGGGGGTTGGAACCAAAAACATTCAGTACTTC. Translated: CASSSGGVGTKNIQYF. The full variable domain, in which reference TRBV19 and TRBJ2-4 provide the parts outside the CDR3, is DGGITQSPKYLFRKEGQNVTLSCEQNLNHDAMYWYRQDPGQGLRLIYYSQIVNDFQKGDIAEGYSVSREKKESFPLTVTSAQKNPTAFYLCASSSGGVGTKNIQYFGAGTRLSVL.

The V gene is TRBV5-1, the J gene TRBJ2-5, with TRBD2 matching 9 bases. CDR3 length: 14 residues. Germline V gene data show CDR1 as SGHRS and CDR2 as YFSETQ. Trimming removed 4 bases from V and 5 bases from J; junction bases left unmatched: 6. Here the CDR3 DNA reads TGCGCCAGCAGCGCTAGCGGGATGGAGGAGACCCAGTACTTC. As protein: CASSASGMEETQYF.

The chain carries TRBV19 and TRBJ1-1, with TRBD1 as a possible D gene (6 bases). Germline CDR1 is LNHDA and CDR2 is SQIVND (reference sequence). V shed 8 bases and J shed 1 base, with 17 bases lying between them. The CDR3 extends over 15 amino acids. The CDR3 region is CASSPWGQKNTEAFF. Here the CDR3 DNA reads TGTGCCAGTTCCCCCTGGGGGCAGAAGAACACTGAAGCTTTCTTT.

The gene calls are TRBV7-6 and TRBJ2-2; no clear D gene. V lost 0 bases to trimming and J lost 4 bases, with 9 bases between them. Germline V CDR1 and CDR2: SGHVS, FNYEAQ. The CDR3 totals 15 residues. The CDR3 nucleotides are TGTGCCAGCAGCTTAGCCGAGAGGAGCACCGGGGAGCTGTTTTTT. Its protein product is CASSLAERSTGELFF. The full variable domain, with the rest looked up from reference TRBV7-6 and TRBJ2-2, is GAGVSQSPRYKVTKRGQDVALRCDPISGHVSLYWYRQALGQGPEFLTYFNYEAQQDKSGLPNDRFSAERPEGSISTLTIQRTEQRDSAMYRCASSLAERSTGELFFGEGSRLTVL.

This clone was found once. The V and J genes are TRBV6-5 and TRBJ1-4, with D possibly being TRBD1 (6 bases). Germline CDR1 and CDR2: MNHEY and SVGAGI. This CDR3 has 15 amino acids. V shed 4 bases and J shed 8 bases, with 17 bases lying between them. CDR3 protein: CASSWGLGGGEKLFF. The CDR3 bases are TGTGCCAGCAGTTGGGGACTAGGGGGAGGAGAAAAACTGTTTTTT.

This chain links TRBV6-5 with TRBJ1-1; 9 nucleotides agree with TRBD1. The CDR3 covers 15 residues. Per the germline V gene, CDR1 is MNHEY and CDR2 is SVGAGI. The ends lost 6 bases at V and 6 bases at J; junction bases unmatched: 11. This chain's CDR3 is CASSLEPGQGAEAFF. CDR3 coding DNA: TGTGCCAGCAGCCTCGAACCGGGACAGGGCGCTGAAGCTTTCTTT.

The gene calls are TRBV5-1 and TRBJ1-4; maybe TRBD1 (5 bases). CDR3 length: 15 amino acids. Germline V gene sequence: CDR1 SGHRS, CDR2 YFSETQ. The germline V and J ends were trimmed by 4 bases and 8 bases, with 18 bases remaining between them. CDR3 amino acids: CASSRMGQEGEKLFF. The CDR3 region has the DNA TGCGCCAGCAGCCGAATGGGCCAGGAGGGGGAAAAACTGTTTTTT.

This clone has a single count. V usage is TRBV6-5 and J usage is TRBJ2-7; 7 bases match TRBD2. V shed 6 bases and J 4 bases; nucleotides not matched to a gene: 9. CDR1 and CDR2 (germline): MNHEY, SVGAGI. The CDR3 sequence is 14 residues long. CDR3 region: CASRRRGLSYEQYV. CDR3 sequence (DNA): TGTGCCAGCAGGAGAAGGGGACTATCTTACGAGCAGTACGTC.

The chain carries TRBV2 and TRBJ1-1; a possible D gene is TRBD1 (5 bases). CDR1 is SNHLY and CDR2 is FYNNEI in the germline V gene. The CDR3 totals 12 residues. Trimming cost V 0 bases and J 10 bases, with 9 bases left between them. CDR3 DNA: TGTGCCAGCAGTGAAGCATGGGGGGGAGCTTTCTTT. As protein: CASSEAWGGAFF.

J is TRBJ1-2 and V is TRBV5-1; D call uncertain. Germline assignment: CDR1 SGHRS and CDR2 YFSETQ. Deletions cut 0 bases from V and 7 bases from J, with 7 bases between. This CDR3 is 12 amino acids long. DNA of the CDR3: TGCGCCAGCAGCTTGGGTGAGGTTGGCTACACCTTC. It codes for CASSLGEVGYTF.

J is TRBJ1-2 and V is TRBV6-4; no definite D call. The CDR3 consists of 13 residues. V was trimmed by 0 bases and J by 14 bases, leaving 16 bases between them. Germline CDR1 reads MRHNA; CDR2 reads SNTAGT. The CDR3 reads CASSDSTLGEYTF. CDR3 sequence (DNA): TGTGCCAGCAGTGACTCGACTCTCGGGGAGTATACCTTC.

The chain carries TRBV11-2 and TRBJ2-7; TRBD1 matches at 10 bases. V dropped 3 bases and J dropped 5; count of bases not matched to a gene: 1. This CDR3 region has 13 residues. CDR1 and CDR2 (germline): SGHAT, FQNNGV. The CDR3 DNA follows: TGTGCCAGCAGCTTGGACAGGGGGGACGAGCAGTACGTC. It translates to CASSLDRGDEQYV.

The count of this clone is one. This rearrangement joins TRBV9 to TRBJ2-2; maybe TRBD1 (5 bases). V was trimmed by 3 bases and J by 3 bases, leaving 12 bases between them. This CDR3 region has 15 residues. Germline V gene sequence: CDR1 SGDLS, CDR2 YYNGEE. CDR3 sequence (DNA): TGTGCCAGCAGCGAGACCCAGGGTTACACCGGGGAGCTGTTTTTT. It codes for CASSETQGYTGELFF.